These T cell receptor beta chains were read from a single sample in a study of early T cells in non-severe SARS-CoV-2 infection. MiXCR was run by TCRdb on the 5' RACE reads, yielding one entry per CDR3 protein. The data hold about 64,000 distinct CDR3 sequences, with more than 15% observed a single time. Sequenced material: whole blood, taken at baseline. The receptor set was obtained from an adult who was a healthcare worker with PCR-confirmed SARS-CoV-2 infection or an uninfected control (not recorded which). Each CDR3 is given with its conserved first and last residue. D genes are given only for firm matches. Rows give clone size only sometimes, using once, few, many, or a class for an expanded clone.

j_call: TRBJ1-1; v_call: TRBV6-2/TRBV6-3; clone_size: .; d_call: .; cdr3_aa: CASSYEGLEAFF; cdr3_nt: TGTGCCAGCAGTTACGAGGGTTTGGAAGCTTTCTTT
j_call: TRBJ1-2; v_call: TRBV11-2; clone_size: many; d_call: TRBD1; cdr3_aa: CASSSQTGAFGYTF; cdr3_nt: TGTGCCAGCAGCTCGCAGACAGGGGCCTTCGGCTACACCTTC
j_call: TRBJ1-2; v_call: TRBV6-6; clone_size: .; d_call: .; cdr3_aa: CASSPLHGVGQLYGYTF; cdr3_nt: TGTGCCAGCAGCCCGCTTCACGGAGTAGGACAGCTTTATGGCTACACCTTC
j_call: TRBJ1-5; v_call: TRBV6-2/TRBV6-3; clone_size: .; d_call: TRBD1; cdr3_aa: CASSKGTASNQPQHF; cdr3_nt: TGTGCCAGCAGCAAAGGGACAGCCAGCAATCAGCCCCAGCATTTT
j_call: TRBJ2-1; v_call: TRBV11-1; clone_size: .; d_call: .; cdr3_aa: CASSLEFVRILDEQFF; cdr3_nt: TGTGCCAGCAGCTTGGAGTTCGTTAGGATTTTGGATGAGCAGTTCTTC
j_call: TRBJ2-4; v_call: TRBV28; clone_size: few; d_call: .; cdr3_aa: CASTPGVLRPVAKNIQYF; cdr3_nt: TGTGCCAGCACCCCCGGAGTCCTCCGTCCCGTAGCCAAAAACATTCAGTACTTC
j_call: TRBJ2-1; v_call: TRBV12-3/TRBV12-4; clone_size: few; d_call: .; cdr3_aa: CASSLNLAQRVYNEQFF; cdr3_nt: TGTGCCAGCAGTTTAAATTTGGCACAGAGAGTCTACAATGAGCAGTTCTTC
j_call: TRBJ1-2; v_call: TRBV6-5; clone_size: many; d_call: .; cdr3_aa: CASRTGTPNYGYTF; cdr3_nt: TGTGCCAGCAGGACAGGAACCCCTAACTATGGCTACACCTTC
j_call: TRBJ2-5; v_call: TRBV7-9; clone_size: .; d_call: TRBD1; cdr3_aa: CASSPYGQGETQYF; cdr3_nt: TGTGCCAGCAGCCCTTACGGACAGGGCGAGACCCAGTACTTC
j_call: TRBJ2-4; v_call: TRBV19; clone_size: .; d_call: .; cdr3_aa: CASSIGSQFPQYF; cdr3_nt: TGTGCCAGTAGTATTGGCAGTCAATTTCCTCAGTACTTC
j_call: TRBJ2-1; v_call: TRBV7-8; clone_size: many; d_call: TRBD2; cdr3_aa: CASSQRSSIGLAGYNEQFF; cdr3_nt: TGTGCCAGCAGTCAAAGGTCGTCGATTGGACTAGCGGGATACAATGAGCAGTTCTTC
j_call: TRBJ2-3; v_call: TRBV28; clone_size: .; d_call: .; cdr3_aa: CASKEVSTSTDTQYF; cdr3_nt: TGTGCCAGCAAGGAAGTATCAACTAGCACAGATACGCAGTATTTT
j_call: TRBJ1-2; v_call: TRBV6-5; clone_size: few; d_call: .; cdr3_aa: CASSYSGQRDGYTF; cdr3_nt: TGTGCCAGCAGTTACTCCGGACAGCGCGATGGCTACACCTTC
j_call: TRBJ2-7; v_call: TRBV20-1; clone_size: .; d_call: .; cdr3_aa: CSASPRDYEQYF; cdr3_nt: TGCAGTGCTAGCCCCAGGGATTACGAGCAGTACTTC
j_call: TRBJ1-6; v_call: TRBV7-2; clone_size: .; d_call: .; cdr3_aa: CASSSGYDNSPLHF; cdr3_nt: TGTGCCAGCAGCTCGGGATACGATAATTCACCCCTCCACTTT
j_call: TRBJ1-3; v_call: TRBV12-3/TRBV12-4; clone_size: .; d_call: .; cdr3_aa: CASSPANSGNTIYF; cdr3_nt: TGTGCCAGCAGCCCAGCTAACTCTGGAAACACCATATATTTT